In this sample, the clone carrying this TCR beta chain turned up a few times. Its antigen remains unidentified. Trimming took 3 bases from V and 4 from J, leaving 8 bases between them. CDR3 length: 13 residues. This sample is drawn from a study of vaccination and CD4 T cells after COVID-19. Study details: Investigators stimulated cells with overlapping spike peptides drawn from SARS-CoV-2, HCoV-NL63, HCoV-OC43 and HCoV-229E. Study-wide results and limits: Convalescent patients had 304 of 307 vaccine-specific clones showing spike mono-reactivity.

Stated treatment: roughly ten-day PBMC culture with coronavirus spike peptide pools or control peptides (ViraFEST assay). Negative selection purified CD4+ T cells after less than 11 days of culture. Cultured CD4+ T cells had their DNA profiled by the Oncomine TCR Beta short-read assay. TCRdb processed the PCR reads anew with MiXCR; each CDR3 protein has one entry. The sample carries about 28,000 distinct CDR3 sequences, approximately 62% recorded once. This chain links TRBV12-3 or TRBV12-4 with TRBJ2-3; D is unclear. The source was CD4+ T cells from blood, cultured in vitro, collected after SARS-CoV-2 vaccination. The receptor comes from a human donor who received a COVID-19 vaccine. CDR3 residues: CASSFISADTQYF. The CDR3 nucleotides are TGTGCCAGCAGTTTTATTTCGGCAGATACGCAGTATTTT.